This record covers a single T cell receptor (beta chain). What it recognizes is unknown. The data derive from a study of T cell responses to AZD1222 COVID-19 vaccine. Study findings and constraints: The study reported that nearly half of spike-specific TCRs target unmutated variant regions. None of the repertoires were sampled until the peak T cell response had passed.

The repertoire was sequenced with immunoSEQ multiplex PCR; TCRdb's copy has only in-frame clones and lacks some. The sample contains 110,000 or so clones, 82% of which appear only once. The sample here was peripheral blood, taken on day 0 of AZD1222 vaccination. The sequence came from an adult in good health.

The CDR3 DNA reads as TGTGCCAGCAGCCAAGGGGTAGGGTCCGGGGCCAACGTCCTGACTTTC. It yields the protein CASSQGVGSGANVLTF. The chain employs TRBV3-1 (or the pseudogene TRBV3-2) and TRBJ2-6, with D unclear. This CDR3 is 16 amino acids long. V lost 1 base and J 4 bases, leaving 11 bases between the germline ends. Per the germline V gene, CDR1 is LGHDT and CDR2 is YNNKEL (reference sequence).